The text below deals with one T cell receptor (beta chain). Its antigen remains unknown. A read error is possible here, since a much larger clone lies one base away. The sample is drawn from a study of tumor and adjacent non-tumor tissue in lung cancer. Whole-study results and caveats: Tumor tissue had significantly higher TCR diversity than normal lung. Higher tumor TCR diversity was associated with shorter survival.

RNA was extracted from bulk tissue without any cell sorting. Chemotherapy-naive patients with new lung cancer underwent thoracic surgery in China, August–late 2014. V was pared by 6 bases and J by 2 bases, with 14 bases between. The CDR3 has 13 amino acids. CDR1 SQVTM and CDR2 ANQGSEA come from the germline V gene. The library came from three nested PCR rounds adapted from ARM-PCR protocols. TCRdb called the multiplex PCR reads again in MiXCR, with one record for every CDR3 protein. The sample shows some 120,000 distinct CDR3 sequences, roughly 64% of them seen only once. V usage is TRBV29-1 and J usage is TRBJ2-7; no definite D call. The receptor comes from a man aged 25 to 45 with non-small cell lung cancer. Sample: lung tumor tissue. The CDR3 DNA reads as TGCAGCGTGGAGACCGAGGAGACCTACGAGCAGTACTTC. Translation: CSVETEETYEQYF.